The sequence of this TCR beta chain was determined in a study of blood T cell repertoires in COVID-19. Across the study: Collection of acute and convalescent COVID-19 samples took place in the United States, Italy and Spain.

CDR3 length equals 13 residues. CDR1 is DFQATT and CDR2 is SNEGSKA in the germline V gene (reference sequence). V gave up 3 bases and J gave up 6 bases, with 12 bases separating them. Method: immunoSEQ multiplex PCR; TCRdb's copy keeps in-frame clones and lacks some. The table includes 120,000 to 150,000 clones, 88% detected once. Cohorts were determined from participant-reported clinical history. A few counts support this clone. This chain joins TRBV20-1 and TRBJ2-1, with D perhaps TRBD2 (5 bases). Sequenced input: PBMCs or T cells enriched from blood (not recorded which). The receptor was derived from a woman younger than 45 with acute COVID-19. CDR3 nucleotide sequence: TGCAGTGCTAGTCGGGGAGATCTCAATGAGCAGTTCTTC. This gives the protein CSASRGDLNEQFF.